Below are 25 T cell receptor beta chains sequenced from a single sample in a study of human CD8 memory T cell subsets. Construction of TCR beta libraries was accomplished by means of UMI-labeled 5' RACE. One entry per CDR3 protein, without DNA, is what TCRdb gives after re-calling the 5' RACE reads. This sample's table reports under 20,000 distinct CDR3 sequences. Sequenced input: CD8+ T cells from PBMCs. The receptor set was obtained from a human donor in good health.

The gene calls are TRBV7-9 and TRBJ2-7; TCRdb lists TRBD1, though no DNA is available to test this call. The CDR3 has 15 amino acids. Germline CDR1 SEHNR, CDR2 FQNEAQ (reference sequence). CDR3 amino acids: CASSQFKGAAGEQYF. The complete variable domain, with remaining parts taken from reference TRBV7-9 and TRBJ2-7, reads DTGVSQNPRHKITKRGQNVTFRCDPISEHNRLYWYRQTLGQGPEFLTYFQNEAQLEKSRLLSDRFSAERPKGSFSTLEIQRTEQGDSAMYLCASSQFKGAAGEQYFGPGTRLTVT.

This chain connects TRBV29-1 to TRBJ2-7; the D call from TCRdb, TRBD2, cannot be confirmed without DNA. The CDR3 runs to 15 residues. Looked up from germline, CDR1 is SQVTM and CDR2 is ANQGSEA. CDR3 amino acids: CSGSVTHPASYEQYF.

CDR3 in amino acids: CATSRELAGNEQFF. The rearrangement joins TRBV15 to TRBJ2-1; TCRdb lists TRBD2, though no DNA is available to test this call. The CDR3 is 14 residues long. Germline CDR1 LNHNV, CDR2 YYDKDF (reference sequence).

J is TRBJ2-1 and V is TRBV10-3. Germline V gene data show CDR1 as ENHRY and CDR2 as SYGVKD. This CDR3 region has 15 residues. The CDR3: CAISESGRTYNEQFF.

CDR3 in amino acids: CASSISPGELFF. The chain employs TRBV5-6 and TRBJ2-2. CDR1 and CDR2 (germline): SGHDT, YYEEEE. The CDR3 covers 12 residues.

The rearrangement uses TRBV4-2 and TRBJ2-1. The germline gives CDR1 LGHNA, CDR2 YNFKEQ. The CDR3 covers 13 residues. The CDR3: CASSRFDYNEQFF.

The J gene is TRBJ2-5, the V gene TRBV7-2; as DNA is missing, the TRBD2 call by TCRdb cannot be tested. The germline V gene has CDR1 SGHTA and CDR2 FQGNSA. There are 18 residues in the CDR3. This CDR3 reads CASSSLGAPGSSQETQYF.

V usage is TRBV28 and J usage is TRBJ2-7; TCRdb names TRBD1, which stays unverified in the absence of DNA. CDR1 is MDHEN, CDR2 SYDVKM, per germline. There are 18 residues in the CDR3. The CDR3 loop is CASSFGGTGQISSYEQYF.

V gene TRBV11-2 combines with J gene TRBJ1-1. This CDR3 region has 13 residues. Per germline, CDR1 SGHAT and CDR2 FQNNGV. The CDR3 sequence: CASSYSTNTEAFF.

The chain links TRBV20-1 to TRBJ2-7; there is no DNA to check the TCRdb D call of TRBD2. The germline V gene encodes CDR1 DFQATT and CDR2 SNEGSKA (reference sequence). There are 12 residues in the CDR3. CDR3 protein: CSAAQKRDEQYF.

The chain carries TRBV2 and TRBJ2-1. The CDR3 sequence is 13 residues long. Germline CDR1 and CDR2: SNHLY and FYNNEI. CDR3 sequence: CASSEASKVEQFF.

The gene calls are TRBV4-2 and TRBJ1-2; TCRdb gives TRBD1 as the D gene, but with no DNA this cannot be confirmed. CDR3 length: 17 residues. Germline V CDR1 and CDR2: LGHNA, YNFKEQ. CDR3 protein: CASSQDLGDRNNYGYTF.

The CDR3 loop is CASRGRDGYTF. The V and J genes are TRBV2 and TRBJ1-2. CDR3 size: 11 residues. Germline V gene data show CDR1 as SNHLY and CDR2 as FYNNEI.

The chain recombines TRBV6-6 with TRBJ1-1; TCRdb's D call of TRBD1 is untestable without DNA. The CDR3 covers 12 residues. Per the germline V gene, CDR1 is MNHNY and CDR2 is SVGAGI (reference sequence). The CDR3 region is CASSPGLHEAFF.

The chain employs TRBV20-1 and TRBJ2-7. Germline loops: CDR1 DFQATT, CDR2 SNEGSKA (reference sequence). The CDR3 spans 15 residues. The CDR3 loop reads CSARDLLAGFVEQYF.

V usage is TRBV6-2 or TRBV6-3 and J usage is TRBJ2-7. The CDR3 covers 15 residues. The germline V gene has CDR1 MNHEY and CDR2 SVGEGT. CDR3 loop: CASTTDKYVSYEQYF.

This clonotype counts as medium-sized (0.01 to 0.1%) by frequency. The gene calls are TRBV21-1 and TRBJ2-4; TCRdb's assignment of TRBD1 cannot be checked, as there is no DNA. TRBV21-1 is a documented pseudogene. This CDR3 contains 16 residues. The CDR3 here is CASSPQRQGMQNIQYF.

The rearrangement joins TRBV10-2 to TRBJ2-7; no DNA is available, so the TRBD1 call from TCRdb remains unchecked. This CDR3 has 14 residues. CDR1 is WSHSY and CDR2 is SAAADI in the germline V gene. The CDR3 reads CASREGGREYEQYF.

Considering frequency, this clonotype is medium-sized (0.01 to 0.1%). This chain joins TRBV29-1 and TRBJ2-3; the TCRdb D gene call, TRBD2, has no DNA to confirm it. CDR1 is SQVTM and CDR2 is ANQGSEA in the germline V gene. The length of the CDR3 is 17 residues. This chain's CDR3 is CSVDGTAGEKFLDTQYF.

The chain carries TRBV2 and TRBJ2-7; TCRdb outputs TRBD1, but without DNA this stays unchecked. In germline, CDR1 is SNHLY, CDR2 FYNNEI. The CDR3 has 13 amino acids. The CDR3 is CASKGGSTYEQYF. The full variable domain, completed using reference TRBV2 and TRBJ2-7, is EPEVTQTPSHQVTQMGQEVILRCVPISNHLYFYWYRQILGQKVEFLVSFYNNEISEKSEIFDDQFSVERPDGSNFTLKIRSTKLEDSAMYFCASKGGSTYEQYFGPGTRLTVT.

The chain couples TRBV20-1 to TRBJ2-2. The CDR3 runs 13 residues. CDR1 and CDR2 from the germline V gene are DFQATT and SNEGSKA (reference sequence). CDR3 sequence: CSASISKAGELFF.

In terms of frequency, this clonotype is medium-sized (0.01 to 0.1%). This chain links TRBV5-5 with TRBJ2-1; as DNA is missing, the TRBD1 call by TCRdb cannot be tested. The CDR3 spans 13 residues. Germline CDR1 reads SGHKS; CDR2 reads YYEKEE (reference sequence). The CDR3: CASSKGDYNEQFF.

The V and J genes are TRBV7-9 and TRBJ2-5; with no DNA, the TCRdb D assignment of TRBD1 cannot be verified. The CDR3 is 16 residues long. Germline V gene data show CDR1 as SEHNR and CDR2 as FQNEAQ (reference sequence). The CDR3 here is CASSPRGGSDQETQYF.

The chain links TRBV7-9 to TRBJ2-5; absent DNA, TCRdb's TRBD1 call cannot be checked. Germline values: CDR1 SEHNR, CDR2 FQNEAQ (reference sequence). CDR3 length equals 14 residues. CDR3 protein: CASSSGDREETQYF.

The chain couples TRBV7-9 to TRBJ2-5; TCRdb proposes TRBD1, but this gene call is untestable without DNA. This CDR3 has 14 amino acids. In germline, CDR1 is SEHNR, CDR2 FQNEAQ (reference sequence). CDR3: CASSSGQGMETQYF.